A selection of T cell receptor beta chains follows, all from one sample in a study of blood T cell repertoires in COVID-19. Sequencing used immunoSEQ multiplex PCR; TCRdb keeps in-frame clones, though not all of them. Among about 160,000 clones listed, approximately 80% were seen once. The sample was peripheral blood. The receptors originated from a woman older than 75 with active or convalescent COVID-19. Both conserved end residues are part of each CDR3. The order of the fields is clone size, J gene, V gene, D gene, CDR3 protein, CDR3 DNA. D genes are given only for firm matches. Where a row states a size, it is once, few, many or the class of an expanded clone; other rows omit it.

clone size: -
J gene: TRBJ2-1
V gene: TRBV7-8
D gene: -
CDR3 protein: CASSLVGGTGEQFF
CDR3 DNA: TGTGCCAGCAGCTTAGTCGGAGGGACTGGTGAGCAGTTCTTC

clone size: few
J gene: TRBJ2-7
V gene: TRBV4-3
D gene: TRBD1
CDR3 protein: CASSQDGQGSYEQYF
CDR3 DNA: TGCGCCAGCAGCCAAGACGGACAGGGCTCTTACGAGCAGTACTTC

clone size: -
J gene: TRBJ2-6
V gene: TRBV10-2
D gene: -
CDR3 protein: CASSELNQGANVLTF
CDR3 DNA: TGCGCCAGCAGTGAATTGAATCAGGGGGCCAACGTCCTGACTTTC

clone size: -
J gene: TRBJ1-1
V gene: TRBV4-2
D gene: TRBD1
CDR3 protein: CASSQDFRGSTEAFF
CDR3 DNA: TGTGCCAGCAGCCAAGATTTCAGGGGGAGTACTGAAGCTTTCTTT

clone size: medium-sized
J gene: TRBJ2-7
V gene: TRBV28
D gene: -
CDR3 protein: CASSPGDGSRNEQYF
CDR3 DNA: TGTGCCAGCAGCCCCGGCGATGGCTCTAGGAACGAGCAGTACTTC

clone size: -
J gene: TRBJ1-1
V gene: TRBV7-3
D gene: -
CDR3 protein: CASSFGGGHTEAFF
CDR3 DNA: TGTGCCAGCAGCTTCGGCGGGGGGCATACTGAAGCTTTCTTT

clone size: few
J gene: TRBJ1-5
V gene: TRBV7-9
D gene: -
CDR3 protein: CASSPRDNQPQHF
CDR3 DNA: TGTGCCAGCAGCCCCCGGGACAATCAGCCCCAGCATTTT

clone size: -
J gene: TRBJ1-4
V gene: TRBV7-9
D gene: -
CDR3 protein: CASSLRDLNEKLFF
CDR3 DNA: TGTGCCAGCAGCCTCCGCGACTTAAATGAAAAACTGTTTTTT

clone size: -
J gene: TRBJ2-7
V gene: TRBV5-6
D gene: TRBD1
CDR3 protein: CASRTTGTYEQYF
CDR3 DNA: TGTGCCAGCAGAACGACAGGGACCTACGAGCAGTACTTC

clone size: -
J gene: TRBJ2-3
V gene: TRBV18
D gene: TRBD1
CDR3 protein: CASSAYPGGGTDTQYF
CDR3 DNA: TGTGCCAGCTCAGCCTACCCAGGGGGAGGCACAGATACGCAGTATTTT

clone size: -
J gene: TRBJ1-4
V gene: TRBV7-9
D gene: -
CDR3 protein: CASSPPPATNEKLFF
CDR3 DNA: TGTGCCAGCAGCCCCCCCCCGGCAACTAATGAAAAACTGTTTTTT

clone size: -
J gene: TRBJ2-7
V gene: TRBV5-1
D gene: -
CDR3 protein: CASSLGGVYEQYF
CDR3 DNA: TGCGCCAGCAGCTTGGGGGGAGTGTACGAGCAGTACTTC

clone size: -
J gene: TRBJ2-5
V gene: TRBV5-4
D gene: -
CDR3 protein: CASSSPGRQETQYF
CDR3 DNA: TGTGCCAGCAGCTCCCCGGGGAGACAAGAGACCCAGTACTTC

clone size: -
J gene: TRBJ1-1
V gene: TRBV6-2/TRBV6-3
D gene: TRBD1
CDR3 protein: CASSRDSRSTEAFF
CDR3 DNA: TGTGCCAGCAGTAGGGACAGCAGGAGCACTGAAGCTTTCTTT

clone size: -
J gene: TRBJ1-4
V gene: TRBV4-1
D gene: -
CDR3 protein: CASSQGWTAATNEKLFF
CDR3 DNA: TGCGCCAGCAGCCAGGGGTGGACAGCTGCAACTAATGAAAAACTGTTTTTT

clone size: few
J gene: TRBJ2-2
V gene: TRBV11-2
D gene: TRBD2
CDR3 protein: CASTYYRGGGQNTGELFF
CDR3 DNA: TGTGCCAGCACTTATTACCGCGGCGGGGGGCAGAACACCGGGGAGCTGTTTTTT

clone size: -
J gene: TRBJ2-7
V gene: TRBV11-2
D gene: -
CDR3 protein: CASSQGLGYEQYF
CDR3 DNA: TGTGCCAGCAGCCAGGGGCTCGGGTACGAGCAGTACTTC

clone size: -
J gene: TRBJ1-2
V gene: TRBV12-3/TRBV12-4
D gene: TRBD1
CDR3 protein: CASSRDRVSGYTF
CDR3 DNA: TGTGCCAGCAGCCGGGACAGGGTGAGTGGCTACACCTTC

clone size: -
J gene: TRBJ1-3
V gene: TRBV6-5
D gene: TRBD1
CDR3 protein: CASSLTGMSGNTIYF
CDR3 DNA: TGTGCCAGCAGCTTGACAGGGATGTCTGGAAACACCATATATTTT

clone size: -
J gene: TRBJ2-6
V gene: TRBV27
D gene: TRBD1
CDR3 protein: CASSPPGTGVKFSGANVLTF
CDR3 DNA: TGTGCCAGCAGTCCCCCCGGGACAGGGGTTAAATTCTCTGGGGCCAACGTCCTGACTTTC

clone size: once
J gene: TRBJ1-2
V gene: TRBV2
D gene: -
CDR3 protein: CASSYRDKTF
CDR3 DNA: TGTGCCAGCAGTTACAGGGATAAAACCTTC

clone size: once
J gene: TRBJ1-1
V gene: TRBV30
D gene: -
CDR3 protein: CAWRAQRDEAFF
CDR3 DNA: TGTGCCTGGAGAGCCCAGAGGGATGAAGCTTTCTTT

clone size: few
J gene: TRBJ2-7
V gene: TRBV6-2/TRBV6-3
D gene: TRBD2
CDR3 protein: CASSPLAGISYEQYF
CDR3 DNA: TGTGCCAGCAGCCCCCTAGCGGGGATATCATACGAGCAGTACTTC

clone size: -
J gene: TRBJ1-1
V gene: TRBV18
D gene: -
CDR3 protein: CASSPLGRTEAFF
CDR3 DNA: TGTGCCAGCTCACCCCTGGGGCGAACTGAAGCTTTCTTT

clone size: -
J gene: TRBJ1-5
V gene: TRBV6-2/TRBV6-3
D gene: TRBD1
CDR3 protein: CASSYTGTGVNQPQHF
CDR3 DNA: TGTGCCAGCAGTTACACCGGGACAGGGGTTAATCAGCCCCAGCATTTT

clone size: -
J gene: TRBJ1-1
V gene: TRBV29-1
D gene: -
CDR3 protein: CSVGTDRDTEAFF
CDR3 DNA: TGCAGCGTTGGCACGGACAGAGACACTGAAGCTTTCTTT

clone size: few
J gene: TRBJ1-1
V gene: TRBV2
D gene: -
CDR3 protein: CASSPQDSFMNTEAFF
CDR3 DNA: TGTGCCAGCAGTCCGCAGGATTCCTTCATGAACACTGAAGCTTTCTTT

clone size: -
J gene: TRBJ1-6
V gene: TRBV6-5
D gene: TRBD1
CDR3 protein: CASSRGQGNSPLHF
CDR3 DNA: TGTGCCAGCAGTAGAGGACAGGGGAATTCACCCCTCCACTTT

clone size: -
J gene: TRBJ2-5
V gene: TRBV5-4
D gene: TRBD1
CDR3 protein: CASSWRDRGETQYF
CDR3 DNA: TGTGCCAGCAGCTGGAGGGACAGGGGAGAGACCCAGTACTTC

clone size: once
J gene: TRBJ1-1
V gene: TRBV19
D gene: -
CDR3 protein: CASSGGRNTEAFF
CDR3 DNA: TGTGCCAGCTCCGGGGGGCGGAACACTGAAGCTTTCTTT

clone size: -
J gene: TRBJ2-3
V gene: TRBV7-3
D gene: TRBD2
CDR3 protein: CASSLGGGATDTQYF
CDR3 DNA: TGTGCCAGCAGCTTGGGCGGGGGGGCCACAGATACGCAGTATTTT

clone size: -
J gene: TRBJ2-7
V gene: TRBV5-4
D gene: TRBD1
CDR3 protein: CASSGTGTGAYEQYF
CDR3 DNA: TGTGCCAGCAGCGGCACCGGGACAGGGGCCTACGAGCAGTACTTC

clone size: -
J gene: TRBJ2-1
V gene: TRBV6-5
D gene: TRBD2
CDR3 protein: CASSYGLAGTEQFF
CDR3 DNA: TGTGCCAGCAGTTACGGACTAGCGGGGACTGAGCAGTTCTTC

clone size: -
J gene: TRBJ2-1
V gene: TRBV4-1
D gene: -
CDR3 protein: CASSQGARGGKAYNEQFF
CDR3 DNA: TGCGCCAGCAGCCAAGGAGCACGAGGGGGTAAGGCCTACAATGAGCAGTTCTTC

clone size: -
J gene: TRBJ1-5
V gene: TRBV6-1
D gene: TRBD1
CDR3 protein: CASSERRGQGNFLSNQPQHF
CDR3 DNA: TGTGCCAGCAGTGAGCGACGGGGACAGGGTAATTTCTTAAGCAATCAGCCCCAGCATTTT

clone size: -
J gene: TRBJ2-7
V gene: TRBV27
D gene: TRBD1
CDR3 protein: CASQGTGGSYEQYF
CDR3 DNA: TGTGCCAGCCAGGGGACAGGAGGCTCCTACGAGCAGTACTTC

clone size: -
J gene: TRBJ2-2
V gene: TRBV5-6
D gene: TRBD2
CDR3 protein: CASSLDLGLAGPGELFF
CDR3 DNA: TGTGCCAGCAGCTTGGATTTGGGACTAGCGGGGCCCGGGGAGCTGTTTTTT

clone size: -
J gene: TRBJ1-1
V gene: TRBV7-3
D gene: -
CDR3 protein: CASSTGQNTEAFF
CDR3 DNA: TGTGCCAGCAGCACGGGACAGAACACTGAAGCTTTCTTT

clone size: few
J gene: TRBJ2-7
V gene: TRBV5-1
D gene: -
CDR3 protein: CASSLGVRASSYEQYF
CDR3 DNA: TGCGCCAGCAGCCTAGGGGTACGGGCGAGCTCCTACGAGCAGTACTTC

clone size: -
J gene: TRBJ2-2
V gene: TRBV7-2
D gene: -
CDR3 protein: CASSWKTAISTGELFF
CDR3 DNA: TGTGCCAGCAGCTGGAAGACAGCGATAAGCACCGGGGAGCTGTTTTTT

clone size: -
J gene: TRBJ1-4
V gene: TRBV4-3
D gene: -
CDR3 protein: CASSHTIDRRGEKLFF
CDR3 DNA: TGCGCCAGCAGCCATACTATAGACAGAAGGGGTGAAAAACTGTTTTTT

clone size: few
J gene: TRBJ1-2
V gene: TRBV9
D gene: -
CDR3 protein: CASSLTPDKSYGYTF
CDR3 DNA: TGTGCCAGCAGCTTGACCCCAGACAAGAGCTATGGCTACACCTTC

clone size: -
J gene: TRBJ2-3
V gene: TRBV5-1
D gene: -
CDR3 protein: CASNLRQVTDTQYF
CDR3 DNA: TGCGCCAGCAACCTACGACAGGTCACAGATACGCAGTATTTT

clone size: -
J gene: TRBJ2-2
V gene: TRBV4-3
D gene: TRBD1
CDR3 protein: CASSQGQGAGELFF
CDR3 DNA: TGCGCCAGCAGCCAGGGACAGGGGGCCGGGGAGCTGTTTTTT

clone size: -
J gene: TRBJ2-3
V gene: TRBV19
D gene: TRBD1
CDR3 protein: CASSISADRFLGADTQYF
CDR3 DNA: TGTGCCAGTAGTATCTCCGCGGACAGGTTCCTGGGCGCAGATACGCAGTATTTT

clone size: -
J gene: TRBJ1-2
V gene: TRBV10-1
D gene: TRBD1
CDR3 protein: CASSESIGGNGYTF
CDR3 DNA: TGCGCCAGCAGTGAGTCAATAGGGGGCAATGGCTACACCTTC

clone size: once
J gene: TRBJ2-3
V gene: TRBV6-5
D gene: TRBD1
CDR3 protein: CASRNRGQTDTQYF
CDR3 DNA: TGTGCCAGCAGAAACAGGGGTCAAACAGATACGCAGTATTTT

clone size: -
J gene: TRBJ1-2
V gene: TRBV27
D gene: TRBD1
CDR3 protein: CASSQRQGQVPNYGYTF
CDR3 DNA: TGTGCCAGCAGTCAGAGACAGGGGCAAGTCCCTAACTATGGCTACACCTTC

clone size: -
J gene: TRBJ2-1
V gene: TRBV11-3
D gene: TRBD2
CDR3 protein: CASSPGGTGNNEQFF
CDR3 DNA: TGTGCCAGCAGCCCCGGGGGGACCGGCAACAATGAGCAGTTCTTC

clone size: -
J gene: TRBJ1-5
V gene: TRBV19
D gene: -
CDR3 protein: CASSIAGSNQPQHF
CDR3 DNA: TGTGCCAGTAGCATCGCAGGGAGCAATCAGCCCCAGCATTTT

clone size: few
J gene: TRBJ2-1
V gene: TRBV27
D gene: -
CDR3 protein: CASSPRRHSQDNEQFF
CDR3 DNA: TGTGCCAGCAGTCCCCGCCGGCATAGCCAAGACAATGAGCAGTTCTTC

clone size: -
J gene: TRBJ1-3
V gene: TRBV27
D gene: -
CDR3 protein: CASSPFGGNTIYF
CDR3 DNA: TGTGCCAGCAGTCCTTTCGGGGGAAACACCATATATTTT

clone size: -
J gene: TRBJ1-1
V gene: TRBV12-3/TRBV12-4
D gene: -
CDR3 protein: CASSLDTGGFAFF
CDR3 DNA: TGTGCCAGCAGTCTCGACACGGGGGGTTTCGCTTTCTTT